This entry lists 4 T cell receptor beta chains sequenced from one sample in a study of somatic mutations in cytotoxic T cells in rheumatoid arthritis. TCRdb keeps only in-frame clones here, not all; method: immunoSEQ multiplex PCR. The sample holds just under 20,000 clones, approximately 80% seen once. Sequenced material: CD8+ T cells sorted from blood. These receptor sequences come from a woman aged 45-65 years in good health.

V gene TRBV19 combines with J gene TRBJ1-5, with D unresolved. V lost 5 bases and J lost 3, with 8 bases in between. This CDR3 has 13 residues. CDR1 and CDR2 from the germline V gene are LNHDA and SQIVND (reference sequence). CDR3 DNA: TGTGCCAGTAGTTTAGGGTACAATCAGCCCCAGCATTTT. It translates to CASSLGYNQPQHF.

The CDR3 DNA follows: TGCGCCAGCAGCCAAGTAAGGCAGGGGGCTTCAGGTGGGGCCAACGTCCTGACTTTC. Translation: CASSQVRQGASGGANVLTF. The V gene is TRBV4-1, the J gene TRBJ2-6; 8 nucleotides align to TRBD1. The CDR3 length is 19 residues. Per the germline V gene, CDR1 is MGHRA and CDR2 is YSYEKL. The junction had 11 bases not matched to a gene; V was cut back by 1 base and J by 3 bases.

This clone was detected a few times. The J gene is TRBJ1-6, the V gene TRBV18, with unresolved D. Germline CDR1 and CDR2: KGHSH and LQKENI. CDR3 length equals 19 residues. Trimming left V 3 bases short and J 0 bases short, with 18 bases between. CDR3 sequence reads: CASSPWQAPWGSYNSPLHF. The CDR3 DNA reads TGTGCCAGCTCACCCTGGCAGGCCCCGTGGGGCTCCTATAATTCACCCCTCCACTTT.

This chain uses TRBV4-1 with TRBJ2-5; maybe TRBD2 (6 bases). CDR1 and CDR2 (germline): MGHRA, YSYEKL. The V end was cut by 3 bases, the J end by 5 bases, with 13 bases between. This CDR3 comprises 14 residues. CDR3 in DNA: TGCGCCAGCAGCCAGGGGGGTCCTTTGGAGACCCAGTACTTC. It codes for CASSQGGPLETQYF.